The clone carrying this T cell receptor (beta chain) has more than one count but fewer than ten. The antigen remains unidentified. This entry comes from a study of beta chain features in type 1 diabetes. Points from the study as a whole: Across patients, naive, central memory and Treg TCRB repertoires exhibited apparently greater similarity than was observed across healthy donors. When VDJ junctions were examined, type 1 diabetes patients showed fewer insertions and more deletions. Shortening of TCRB CDR3s, moderate but significant, appeared in all four CD4+ subsets of Type 1 diabetes patients.

CD4+ naive, central memory, regulatory and stem cell-like memory cells were sorted via CD45RO/CCR7/CD25/CD127/CD95/CD27. As every portion of the isolated RNA was reverse transcribed, the sequencing read expressed TCRB transcripts. Assay: immunoSEQ multiplex PCR; the TCRdb copy retains only in-frame clones and omits some. The data show over 200,000 clones, with approximately 10% seen just once and over 0.015% held by the top ten. This CDR3 spans 14 amino acids. CDR1 SGDLS and CDR2 YYNGEE come from the germline V gene. V lost 0 bases, J lost 15 bases, and 10 bases stayed unmatched. The source is a man younger than 40 with type 1 diabetes. Sequencing was done on a sample of naive CD4+ T cells from blood. V usage is TRBV9 and J usage is TRBJ2-1; TRBD1 matches at 9 bases. The CDR3 coding sequence is TGTGCCAGCAGCGTAGTACCCCTCCGGGACAGGGTGTTCTTC. This sequence encodes CASSVVPLRDRVFF.